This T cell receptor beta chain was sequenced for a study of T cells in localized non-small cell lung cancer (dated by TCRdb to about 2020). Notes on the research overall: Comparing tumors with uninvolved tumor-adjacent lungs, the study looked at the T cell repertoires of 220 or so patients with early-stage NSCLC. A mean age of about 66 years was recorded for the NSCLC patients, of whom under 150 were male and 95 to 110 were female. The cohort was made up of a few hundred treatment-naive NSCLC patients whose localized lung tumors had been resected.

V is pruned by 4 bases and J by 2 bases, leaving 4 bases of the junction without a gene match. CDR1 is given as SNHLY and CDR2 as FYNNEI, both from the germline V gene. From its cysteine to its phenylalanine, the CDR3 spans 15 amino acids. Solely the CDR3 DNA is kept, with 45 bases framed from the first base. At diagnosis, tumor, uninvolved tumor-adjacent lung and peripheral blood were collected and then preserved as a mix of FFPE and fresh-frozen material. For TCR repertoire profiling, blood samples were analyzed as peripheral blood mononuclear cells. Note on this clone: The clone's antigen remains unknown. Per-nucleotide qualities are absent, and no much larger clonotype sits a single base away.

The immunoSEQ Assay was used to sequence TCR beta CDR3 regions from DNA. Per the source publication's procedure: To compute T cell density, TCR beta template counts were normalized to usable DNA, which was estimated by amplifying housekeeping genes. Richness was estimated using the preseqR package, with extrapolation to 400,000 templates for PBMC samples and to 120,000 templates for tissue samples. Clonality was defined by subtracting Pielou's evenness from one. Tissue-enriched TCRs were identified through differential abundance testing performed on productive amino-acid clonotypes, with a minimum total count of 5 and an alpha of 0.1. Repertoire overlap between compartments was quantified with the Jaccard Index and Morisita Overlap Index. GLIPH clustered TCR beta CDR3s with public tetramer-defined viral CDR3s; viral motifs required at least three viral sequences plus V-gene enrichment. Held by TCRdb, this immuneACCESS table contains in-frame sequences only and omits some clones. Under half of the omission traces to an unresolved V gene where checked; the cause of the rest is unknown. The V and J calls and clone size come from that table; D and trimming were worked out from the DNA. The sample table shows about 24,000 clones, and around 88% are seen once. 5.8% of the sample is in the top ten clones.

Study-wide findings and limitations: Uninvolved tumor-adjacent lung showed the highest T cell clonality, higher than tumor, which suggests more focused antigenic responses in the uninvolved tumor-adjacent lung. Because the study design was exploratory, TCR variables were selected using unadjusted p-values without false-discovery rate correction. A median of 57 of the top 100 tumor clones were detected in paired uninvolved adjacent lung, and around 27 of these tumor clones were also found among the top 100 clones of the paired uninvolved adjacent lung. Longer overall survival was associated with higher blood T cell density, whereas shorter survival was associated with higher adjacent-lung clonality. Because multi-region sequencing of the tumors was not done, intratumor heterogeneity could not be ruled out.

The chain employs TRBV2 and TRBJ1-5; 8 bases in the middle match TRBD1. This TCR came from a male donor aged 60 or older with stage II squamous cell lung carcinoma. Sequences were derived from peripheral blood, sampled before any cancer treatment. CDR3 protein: CASSGDRGGNQPQHF. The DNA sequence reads TGTGCCAGCAGTGGTGACAGGGGAGGCAATCAGCCCCAGCATTTT.